The subject of this entry is one TCR beta chain. As yet, its antigen is unknown. Here immunoSEQ multiplex PCR was the method, and the copy in TCRdb shows in-frame clones only, minus some. The sample has some 59,000 clones, about 85% seen once. CDR1 is SGHTA, CDR2 FQGNSA, per germline. The CDR3 runs to 15 residues. The V segment lost 4 bases and the J segment 1 base; nucleotides outside the gene matches: 6. Researchers took blood at baseline, on cycle 4 day 1, and on cycle 7 day 1. This sample was taken from a study of OX40 agonist ivuxolimab in advanced cancers. Overall study: Dose-escalation subjects each had hepatocellular carcinoma, melanoma, renal cell or head and neck cancer. Three patients, one with hepatocellular carcinoma and two with cutaneous melanoma, responded partially.

The study, taken as a whole, reports: The antigens recognized by the expanded peripheral T cells, that is their antigen specificity, were not determined.

The genes are TRBV7-2 and TRBJ2-7; TRBD1 aligns across 8 bases. Material: CD4+ or CD8+ T cells sorted from blood, obtained in a trial of the OX40 agonist ivuxolimab. This receptor was identified in an adult with an advanced solid tumor such as melanoma, head and neck, liver or kidney cancer. CDR3: CASSSWTGRSYEQYF. The CDR3 nucleotides are TGTGCCAGCAGCTCCTGGACAGGGAGATCCTACGAGCAGTACTTC.